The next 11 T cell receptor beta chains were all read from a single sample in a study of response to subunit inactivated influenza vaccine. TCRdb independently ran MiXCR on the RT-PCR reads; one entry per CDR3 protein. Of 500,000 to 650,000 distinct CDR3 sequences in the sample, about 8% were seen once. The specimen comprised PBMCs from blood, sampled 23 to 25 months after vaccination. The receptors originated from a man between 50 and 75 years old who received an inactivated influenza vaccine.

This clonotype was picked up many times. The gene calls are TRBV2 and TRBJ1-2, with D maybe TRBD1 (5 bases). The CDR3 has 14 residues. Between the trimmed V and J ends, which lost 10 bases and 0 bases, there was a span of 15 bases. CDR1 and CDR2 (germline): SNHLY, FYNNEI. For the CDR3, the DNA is TGTGCCACGCAGTCAGGGAGGCCTAACTATGGCTACACCTTC. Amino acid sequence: CATQSGRPNYGYTF.

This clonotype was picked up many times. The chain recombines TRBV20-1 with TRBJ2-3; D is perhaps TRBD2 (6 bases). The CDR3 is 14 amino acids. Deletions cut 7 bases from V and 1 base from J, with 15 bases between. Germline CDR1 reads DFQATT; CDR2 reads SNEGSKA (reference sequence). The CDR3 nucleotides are TGCAGTGTGCAGGGTCGGAGGGGCACAGATACGCAGTATTTT. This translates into CSVQGRRGTDTQYF.

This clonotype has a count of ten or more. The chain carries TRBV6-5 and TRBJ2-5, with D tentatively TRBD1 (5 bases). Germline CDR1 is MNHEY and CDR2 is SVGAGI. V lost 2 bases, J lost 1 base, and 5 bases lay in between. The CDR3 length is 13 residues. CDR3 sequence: CASSYDSQETQYF. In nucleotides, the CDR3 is TGTGCCAGCAGTTACGACAGCCAAGAGACCCAGTACTTC.

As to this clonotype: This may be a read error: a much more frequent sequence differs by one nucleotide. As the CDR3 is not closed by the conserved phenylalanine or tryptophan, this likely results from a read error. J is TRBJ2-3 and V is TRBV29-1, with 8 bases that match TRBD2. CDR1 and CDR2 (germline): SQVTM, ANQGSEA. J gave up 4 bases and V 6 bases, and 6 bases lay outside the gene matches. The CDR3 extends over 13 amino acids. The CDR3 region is CSVPPGLADTQYS. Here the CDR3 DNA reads TGCAGCGTCCCACCGGGACTAGCAGATACGCAGTATTCT.

For the CDR3, the DNA is TGCGCCAGCAGCTGGACTAGCGGGAGGGCCACCCGCCACAATGAGCAGTTCTTC. This translates into CASSWTSGRATRHNEQFF. V and J are TRBV5-1 and TRBJ2-1; 15 bases fit TRBD2. The CDR3 is made up of 18 amino acids. CDR1 SGHRS and CDR2 YFSETQ come from the germline V gene. Trimming cost V 3 bases and J 5 bases; bases outside gene matches: 9.

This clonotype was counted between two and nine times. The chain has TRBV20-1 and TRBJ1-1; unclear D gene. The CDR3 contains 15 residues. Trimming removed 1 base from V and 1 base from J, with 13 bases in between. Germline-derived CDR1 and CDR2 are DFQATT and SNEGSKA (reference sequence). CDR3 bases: TGCAGTGCTAGAGTCGCGGGAGGAGGGAACACTGAAGCTTTCTTT. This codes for CSARVAGGGNTEAFF.

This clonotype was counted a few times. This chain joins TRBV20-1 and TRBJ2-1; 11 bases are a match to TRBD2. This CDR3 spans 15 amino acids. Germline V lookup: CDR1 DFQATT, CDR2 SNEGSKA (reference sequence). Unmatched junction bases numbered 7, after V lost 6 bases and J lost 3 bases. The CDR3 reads CSAPGTSGLYNEQFF. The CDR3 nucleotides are TGCAGTGCCCCCGGGACTAGCGGTCTCTACAATGAGCAGTTCTTC.

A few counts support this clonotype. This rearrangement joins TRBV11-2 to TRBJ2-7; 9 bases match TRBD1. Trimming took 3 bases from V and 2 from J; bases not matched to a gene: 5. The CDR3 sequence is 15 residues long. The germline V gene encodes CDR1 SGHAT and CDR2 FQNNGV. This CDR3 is CASSFGQGFTYEQYF. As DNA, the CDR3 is TGTGCCAGCAGCTTTGGACAGGGGTTCACCTACGAGCAGTACTTC.

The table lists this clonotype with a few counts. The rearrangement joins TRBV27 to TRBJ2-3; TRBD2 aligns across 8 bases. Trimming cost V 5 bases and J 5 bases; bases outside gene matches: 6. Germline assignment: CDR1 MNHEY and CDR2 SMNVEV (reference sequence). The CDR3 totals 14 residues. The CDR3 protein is CASSRLAGLDTQYF. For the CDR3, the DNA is TGTGCCAGCAGTAGGCTAGCGGGCTTAGATACGCAGTATTTT.

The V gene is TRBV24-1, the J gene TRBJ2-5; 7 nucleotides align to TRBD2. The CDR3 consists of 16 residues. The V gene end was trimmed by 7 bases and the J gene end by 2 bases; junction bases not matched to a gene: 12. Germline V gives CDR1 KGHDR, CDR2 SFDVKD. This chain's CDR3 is CATSMGPSGIQETQYF. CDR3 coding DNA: TGTGCCACCAGCATGGGTCCTAGCGGAATACAAGAGACCCAGTACTTC.

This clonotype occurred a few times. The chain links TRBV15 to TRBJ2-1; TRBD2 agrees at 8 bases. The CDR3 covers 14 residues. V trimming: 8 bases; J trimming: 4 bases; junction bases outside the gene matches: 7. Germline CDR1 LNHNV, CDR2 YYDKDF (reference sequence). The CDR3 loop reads CATWVGRGYNEQFF. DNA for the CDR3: TGTGCCACCTGGGTCGGGAGGGGATACAATGAGCAGTTCTTC.